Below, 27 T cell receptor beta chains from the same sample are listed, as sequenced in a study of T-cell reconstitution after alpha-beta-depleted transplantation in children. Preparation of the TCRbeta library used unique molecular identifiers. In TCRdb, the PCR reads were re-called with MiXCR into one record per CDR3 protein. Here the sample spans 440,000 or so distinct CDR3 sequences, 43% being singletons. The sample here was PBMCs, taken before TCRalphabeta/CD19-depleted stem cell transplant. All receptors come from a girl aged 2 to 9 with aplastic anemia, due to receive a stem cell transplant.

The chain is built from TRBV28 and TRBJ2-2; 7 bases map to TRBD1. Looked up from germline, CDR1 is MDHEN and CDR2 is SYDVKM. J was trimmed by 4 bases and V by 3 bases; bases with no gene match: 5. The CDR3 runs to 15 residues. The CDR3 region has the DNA TGTGCCAGCAGTTTGATAGGGGGCGTCACCGGGGAGCTGTTTTTT. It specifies CASSLIGGVTGELFF. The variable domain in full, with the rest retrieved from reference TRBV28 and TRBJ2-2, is DVKVTQSSRYLVKRTGEKVFLECVQDMDHENMFWYRQDPGLGLRLIYFSYDVKMKEKGDIPEGYSVSREKKERFSLILESASTNQTSMYLCASSLIGGVTGELFFGEGSRLTVL.

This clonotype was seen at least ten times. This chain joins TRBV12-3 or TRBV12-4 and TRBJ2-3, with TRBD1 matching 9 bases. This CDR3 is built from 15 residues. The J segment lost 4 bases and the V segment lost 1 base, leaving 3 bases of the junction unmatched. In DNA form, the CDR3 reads TGTGCCAGCAGTTTAGTTCGACAGGGGGCAGATACGCAGTATTTT. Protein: CASSLVRQGADTQYF.

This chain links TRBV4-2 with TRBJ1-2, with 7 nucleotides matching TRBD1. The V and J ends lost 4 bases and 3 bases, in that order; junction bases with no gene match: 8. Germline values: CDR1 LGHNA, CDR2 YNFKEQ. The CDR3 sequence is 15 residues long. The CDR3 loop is CASSPGQTIDYGYTF. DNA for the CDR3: TGTGCCAGCAGCCCGGGACAGACTATCGACTATGGCTACACCTTC.

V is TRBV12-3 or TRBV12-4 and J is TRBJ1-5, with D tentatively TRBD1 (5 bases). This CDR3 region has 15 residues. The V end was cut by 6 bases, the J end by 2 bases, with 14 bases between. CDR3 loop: CASSGVGVGNQPQHF. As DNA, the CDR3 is TGTGCCAGCAGCGGGGTGGGGGTCGGCAATCAGCCCCAGCATTTT.

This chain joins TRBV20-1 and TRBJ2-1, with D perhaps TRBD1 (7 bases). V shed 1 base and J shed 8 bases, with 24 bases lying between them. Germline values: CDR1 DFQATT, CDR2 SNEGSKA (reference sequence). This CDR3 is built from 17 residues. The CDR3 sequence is CSARARQPGSGGYEQFF. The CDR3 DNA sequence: TGCAGTGCTAGAGCCCGACAGCCCGGATCAGGGGGGTATGAGCAGTTCTTC.

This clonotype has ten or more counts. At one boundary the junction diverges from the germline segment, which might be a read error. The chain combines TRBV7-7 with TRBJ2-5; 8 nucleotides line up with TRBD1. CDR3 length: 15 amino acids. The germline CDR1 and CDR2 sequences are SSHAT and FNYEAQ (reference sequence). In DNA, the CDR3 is TGTGCTAGCAGCCTCTCGGGACAGGTCCAAGAGACCCAGTACTTC. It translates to CASSLSGQVQETQYF.

This CDR3 reads CSARYPRMNTEAFF. DNA for the CDR3: TGCAGTGCTAGGTATCCCCGCATGAACACTGAAGCTTTCTTT. The chain employs TRBV20-1 and TRBJ1-1, with D hard to call. CDR3 size: 14 residues. V dropped 3 bases and J dropped 0 bases, with 11 bases sitting between them. Germline-derived CDR1 and CDR2 are DFQATT and SNEGSKA (reference sequence).

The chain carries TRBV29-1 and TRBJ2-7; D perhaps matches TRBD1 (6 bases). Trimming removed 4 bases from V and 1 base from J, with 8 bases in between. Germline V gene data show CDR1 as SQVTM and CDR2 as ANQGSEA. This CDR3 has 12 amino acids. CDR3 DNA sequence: TGCAGCGTTGGCAGGGGTTCCTACGAGCAGTACTTC. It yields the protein CSVGRGSYEQYF.

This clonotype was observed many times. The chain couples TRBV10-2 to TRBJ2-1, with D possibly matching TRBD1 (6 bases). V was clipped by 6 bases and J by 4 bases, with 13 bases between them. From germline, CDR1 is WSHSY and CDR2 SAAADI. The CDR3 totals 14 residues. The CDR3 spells CASSGTPGYNEQFF. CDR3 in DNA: TGCGCCAGCAGCGGGACACCCGGGTACAATGAGCAGTTCTTC.

The CDR3 DNA reads as TGTGCCACCCGCTCGGGGTTCGAGCAGTACTTC. Translated, it gives CATRSGFEQYF. V gene TRBV27 combines with J gene TRBJ2-7; the D gene is possibly TRBD2 (5 bases). From germline, CDR1 is MNHEY and CDR2 SMNVEV (reference sequence). Between the trimmed V and J ends, which lost 10 bases and 6 bases, there was a span of 13 bases. The CDR3 is made up of 11 amino acids.

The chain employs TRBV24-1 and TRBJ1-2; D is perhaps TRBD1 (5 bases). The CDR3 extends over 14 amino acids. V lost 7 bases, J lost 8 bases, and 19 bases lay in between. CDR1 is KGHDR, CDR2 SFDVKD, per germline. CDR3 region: CATSTGRSYEGYTF. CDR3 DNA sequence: TGTGCCACCAGCACGGGACGGTCCTATGAAGGCTACACCTTC.

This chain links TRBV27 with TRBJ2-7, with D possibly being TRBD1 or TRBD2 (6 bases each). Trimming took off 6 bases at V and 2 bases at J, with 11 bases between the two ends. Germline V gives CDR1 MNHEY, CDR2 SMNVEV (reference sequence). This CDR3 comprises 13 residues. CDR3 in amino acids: CASRARGPYEQYF. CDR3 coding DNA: TGTGCCAGCAGGGCCCGGGGGCCCTACGAGCAGTACTTC.

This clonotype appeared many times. The CDR3 DNA reads TGTGCCAGCAGCTTCCACTCGAACAGGGGGGCTTACAATGAGCAGTTCTTC. Its translation is CASSFHSNRGAYNEQFF. The gene calls are TRBV11-2 and TRBJ2-1, with 8 bases fitting TRBD1. V was pared by 3 bases and J by 4 bases, with 11 bases of the junction left unmatched. This CDR3 has 17 residues. Germline CDR1 reads SGHAT; CDR2 reads FQNNGV. Variable domain in full (rest from reference TRBV11-2 and TRBJ2-1): EAGVAQSPRYKIIEKRQSVAFWCNPISGHATLYWYQQILGQGPKLLIQFQNNGVVDDSQLPKDRFSAERLKGVDSTLKIQPAKLEDSAVYLCASSFHSNRGAYNEQFFGPGTRLTVL.

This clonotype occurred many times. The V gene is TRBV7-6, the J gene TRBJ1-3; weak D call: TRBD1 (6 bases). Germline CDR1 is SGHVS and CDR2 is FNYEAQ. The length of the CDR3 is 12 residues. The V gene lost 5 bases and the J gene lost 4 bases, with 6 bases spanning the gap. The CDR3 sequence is CASSGQGNTIYF. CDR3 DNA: TGTGCCAGCAGCGGACAGGGAAACACCATATATTTT.

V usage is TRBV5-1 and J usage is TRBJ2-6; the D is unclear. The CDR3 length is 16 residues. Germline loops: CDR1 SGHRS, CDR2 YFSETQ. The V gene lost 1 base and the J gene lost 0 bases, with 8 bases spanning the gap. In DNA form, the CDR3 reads TGCGCCAGCAGCTTGACTCCTAACTCTGGGGCCAACGTCCTGACTTTC. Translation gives CASSLTPNSGANVLTF.

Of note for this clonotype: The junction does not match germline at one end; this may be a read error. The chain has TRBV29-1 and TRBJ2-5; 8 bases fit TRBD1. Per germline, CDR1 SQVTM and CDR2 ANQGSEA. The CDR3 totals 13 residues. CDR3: CSVEDRAQDTQYF. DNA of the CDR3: TGCAGCGTTGAGGACAGGGCCCAAGACACCCAGTACTTC. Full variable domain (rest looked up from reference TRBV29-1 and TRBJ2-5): SAVISQKPSRDICQRGTSLTIQCQVDSQVTMMFWYRQQPGQSLTLIATANQGSEATYESGFVIDKFPISRPNLTFSTLTVSNMSPEDSSIYLCSVEDRAQDTQYFGPGTRLLVL.

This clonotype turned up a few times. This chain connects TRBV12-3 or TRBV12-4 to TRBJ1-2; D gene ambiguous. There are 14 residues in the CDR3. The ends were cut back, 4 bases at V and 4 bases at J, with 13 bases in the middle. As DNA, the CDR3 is TGTGCCAGCAGTTCAGAAGGGAAAACCTATGGCTACACCTTC. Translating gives CASSSEGKTYGYTF.

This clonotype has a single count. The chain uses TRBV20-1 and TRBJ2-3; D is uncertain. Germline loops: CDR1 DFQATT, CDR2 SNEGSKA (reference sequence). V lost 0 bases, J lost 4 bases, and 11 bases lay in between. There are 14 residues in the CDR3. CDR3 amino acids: CSARDRFISDTQYF. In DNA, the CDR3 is TGCAGTGCTAGAGATAGGTTTATCTCAGATACGCAGTATTTT.

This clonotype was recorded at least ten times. The CDR3 sequence is CASSLDFATGELFF. The CDR3, as DNA: TGTGCCAGCAGCTTGGACTTCGCCACCGGGGAGCTGTTTTTT. The chain carries TRBV5-6 and TRBJ2-2; D is undetermined. V lost 0 bases and J lost 4, with 7 bases in between. The CDR3 is made up of 14 amino acids. Germline V CDR1 and CDR2: SGHDT, YYEEEE.

The chain's CDR3 is CASSLGMVAKNTEAFF. Written as DNA, the CDR3 is TGTGCCAGCAGCTTAGGAATGGTGGCTAAGAACACTGAAGCTTTCTTT. The chain employs TRBV11-2 and TRBJ1-1, with D unresolved. Germline CDR1 and CDR2: SGHAT and FQNNGV. V was shortened by 1 base and J by 1 base, with 13 bases between the two germline ends. The CDR3 spans 16 residues.

Here the CDR3 reads CASSAGTAPGNTIYF. The CDR3, as DNA: TGCGCCAGCAGCGCCGGGACAGCGCCTGGAAACACCATATATTTT. This chain uses TRBV5-1 with TRBJ1-3, with 7 bases lining up with TRBD1. Germline V gene data show CDR1 as SGHRS and CDR2 as YFSETQ. The CDR3 consists of 15 residues. V shed 4 bases and J 2 bases; nucleotides not matched to a gene: 6.

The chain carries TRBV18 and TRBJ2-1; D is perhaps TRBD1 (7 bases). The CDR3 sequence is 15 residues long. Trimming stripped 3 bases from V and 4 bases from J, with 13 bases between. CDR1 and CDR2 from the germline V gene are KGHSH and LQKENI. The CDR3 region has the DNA TGTGCCAGCTCACCTGGAGGGGGCGCATACAATGAGCAGTTCTTC. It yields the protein CASSPGGGAYNEQFF.

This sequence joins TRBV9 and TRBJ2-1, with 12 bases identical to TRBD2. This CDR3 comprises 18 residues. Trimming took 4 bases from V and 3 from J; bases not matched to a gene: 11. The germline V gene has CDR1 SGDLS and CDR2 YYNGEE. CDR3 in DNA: TGTGCCAGCAGCCCTTCCGGGGGACTAGCGGGTTTCTACAATGAGCAGTTCTTC. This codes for CASSPSGGLAGFYNEQFF.

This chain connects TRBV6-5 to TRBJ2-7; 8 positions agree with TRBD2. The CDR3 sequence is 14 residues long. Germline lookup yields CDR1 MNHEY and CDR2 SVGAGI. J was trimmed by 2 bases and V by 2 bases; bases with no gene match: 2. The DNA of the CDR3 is TGTGCCAGCAGTTACAAGACTAGCGCCTACGAGCAGTACTTC. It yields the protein CASSYKTSAYEQYF.

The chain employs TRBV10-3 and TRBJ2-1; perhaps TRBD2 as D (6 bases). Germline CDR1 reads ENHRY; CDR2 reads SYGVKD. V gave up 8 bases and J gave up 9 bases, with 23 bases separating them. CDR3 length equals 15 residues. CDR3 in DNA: TGTGCCATCGCCCCCAAAGTAGGCGGGATCGGTGAGCAGTTCTTC. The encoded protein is CAIAPKVGGIGEQFF.

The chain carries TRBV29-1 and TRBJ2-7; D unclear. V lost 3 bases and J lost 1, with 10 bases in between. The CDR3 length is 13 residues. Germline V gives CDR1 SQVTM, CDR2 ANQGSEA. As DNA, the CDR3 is TGCAGCGTTGATGGGGTAGATTCCTACGAGCAGTACTTC. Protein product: CSVDGVDSYEQYF.

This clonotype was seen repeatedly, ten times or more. CDR3 protein: CASSLLWVTGMGETQYF. CDR3 DNA sequence: TGTGCCAGCAGCTTACTCTGGGTCACAGGGATGGGAGAGACCCAGTACTTC. This chain joins TRBV7-9 and TRBJ2-5; D is possibly TRBD1 (6 bases). V gave up 2 bases and J gave up 4 bases, with 20 bases separating them. Germline V gene sequence: CDR1 SEHNR, CDR2 FQNEAQ (reference sequence). CDR3 length: 17 residues. Supplemented by reference TRBV7-9 and TRBJ2-5, the full variable domain reads DTGVSQNPRHKITKRGQNVTFRCDPISEHNRLYWYRQTLGQGPEFLTYFQNEAQLEKSRLLSDRFSAERPKGSFSTLEIQRTEQGDSAMYLCASSLLWVTGMGETQYFGPGTRLLVL.